A single sample gave rise to the 3 T cell receptor beta chains below, sequenced in a study of lymphopenia after photon versus proton radiotherapy. Generated by immunoSEQ multiplex PCR, the TCRdb table keeps only in-frame clones and is missing some. The sample has about 40,000 clones, just over 85% seen once. The sample was peripheral blood, taken from a patient treated with proton-based radiotherapy. Receptors originate from a woman aged 70-85 years with pancreatic cancer. Some clones in this sample may be carry-over from other donors' samples.

The CDR3 protein is CASSLIGGANTGELFF. The CDR3, as DNA: TGTGCCAGCAGCTTAATCGGGGGCGCGAACACCGGGGAGCTGTTTTTT. This chain connects TRBV11-2 to TRBJ2-2, with D possibly being TRBD1 or TRBD2 (6 bases each). Trimming stripped 2 bases from V and 0 bases from J, with 10 bases between. The germline V gene has CDR1 SGHAT and CDR2 FQNNGV. The CDR3 is made up of 16 amino acids.

This clone occurred a few times. This chain connects TRBV30 to TRBJ2-3; D call uncertain. The CDR3 consists of 16 residues. In germline, CDR1 is GTSNPN, CDR2 SVGIG (reference sequence). Trimming took 3 bases from V and 2 from J, leaving 18 bases between them. This CDR3 reads CAWRLSMALSTDTQYF. The CDR3, as DNA: TGTGCCTGGAGGCTCAGCATGGCCTTATCCACAGATACGCAGTATTTT.

The rearrangement joins TRBV15 to TRBJ2-7; D ambiguous. Trimming cost V 0 bases and J 7 bases, with 16 bases left between them. The CDR3 has 15 amino acids. In germline, CDR1 is LNHNV, CDR2 YYDKDF (reference sequence). The CDR3 spells CATSRDRAGSEEQYF. In nucleotides, the CDR3 is TGTGCCACCAGCAGAGATCGGGCAGGATCGGAGGAGCAGTACTTC.